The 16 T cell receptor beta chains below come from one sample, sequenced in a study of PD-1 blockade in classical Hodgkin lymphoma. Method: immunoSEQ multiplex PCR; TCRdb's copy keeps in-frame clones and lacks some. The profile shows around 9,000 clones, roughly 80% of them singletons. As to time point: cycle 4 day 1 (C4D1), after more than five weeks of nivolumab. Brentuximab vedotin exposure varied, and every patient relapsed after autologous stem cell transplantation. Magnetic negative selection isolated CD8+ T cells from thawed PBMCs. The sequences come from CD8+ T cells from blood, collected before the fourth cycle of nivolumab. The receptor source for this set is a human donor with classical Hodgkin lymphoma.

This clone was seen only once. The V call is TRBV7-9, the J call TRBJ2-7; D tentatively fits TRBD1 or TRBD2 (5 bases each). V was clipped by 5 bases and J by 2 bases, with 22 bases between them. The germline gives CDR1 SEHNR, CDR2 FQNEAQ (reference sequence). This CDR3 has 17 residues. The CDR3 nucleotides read TGTGCCAGCAGCCCCACGGGGACGGATGAAAATACCTACGAGCAGTACTTC. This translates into CASSPTGTDENTYEQYF. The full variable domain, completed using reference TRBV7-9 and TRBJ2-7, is DTGVSQNPRHKITKRGQNVTFRCDPISEHNRLYWYRQTLGQGPEFLTYFQNEAQLEKSRLLSDRFSAERPKGSFSTLEIQRTEQGDSAMYLCASSPTGTDENTYEQYFGPGTRLTVT.

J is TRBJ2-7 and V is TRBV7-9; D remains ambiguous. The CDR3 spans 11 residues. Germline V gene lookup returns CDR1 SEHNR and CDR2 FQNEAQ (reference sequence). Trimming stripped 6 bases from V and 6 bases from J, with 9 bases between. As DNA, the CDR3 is TGTGCCAGCAGTTCGAGTGGCGAGCAGTACTTC. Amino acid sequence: CASSSSGEQYF.

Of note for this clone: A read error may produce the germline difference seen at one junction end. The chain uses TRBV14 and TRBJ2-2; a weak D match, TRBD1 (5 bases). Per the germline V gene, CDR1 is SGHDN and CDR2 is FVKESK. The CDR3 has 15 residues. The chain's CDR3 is CASSEDSANTGELFF. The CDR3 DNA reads TGTGCCAGCAGCGAAGACAGCGCGAACACCGGGGAGCTGTTTTTT. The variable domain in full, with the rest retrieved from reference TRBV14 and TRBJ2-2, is EAGVTQFPSHSVIEKGQTVTLRCDPISGHDNLYWYRRVMGKEIKFLLHFVKESKQDESGMPNNRFLAERTGGTYSTLKVQPAELEDSGVYFCASSEDSANTGELFFGEGSRLTVL.

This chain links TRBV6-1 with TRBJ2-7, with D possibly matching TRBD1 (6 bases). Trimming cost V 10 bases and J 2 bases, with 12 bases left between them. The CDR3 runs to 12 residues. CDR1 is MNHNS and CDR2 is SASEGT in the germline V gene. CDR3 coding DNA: TGTGCCACATCTAAGGGGGCCTACGAGCAGTACTTC. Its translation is CATSKGAYEQYF.

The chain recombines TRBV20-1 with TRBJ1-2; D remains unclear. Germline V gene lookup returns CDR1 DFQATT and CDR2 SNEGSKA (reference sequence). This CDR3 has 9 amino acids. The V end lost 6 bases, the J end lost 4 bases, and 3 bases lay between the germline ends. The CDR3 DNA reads TGCAGTGCCCCCTATGGCTACACCTTC. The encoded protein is CSAPYGYTF.

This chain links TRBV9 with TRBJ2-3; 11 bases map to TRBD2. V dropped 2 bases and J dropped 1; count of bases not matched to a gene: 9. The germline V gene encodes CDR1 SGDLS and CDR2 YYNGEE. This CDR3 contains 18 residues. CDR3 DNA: TGTGCCAGCAGCGTGACTAGCGGGGAAATAGCGGGCACAGATACGCAGTATTTT. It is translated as CASSVTSGEIAGTDTQYF. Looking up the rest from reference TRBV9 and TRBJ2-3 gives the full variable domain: DSGVTQTPKHLITATGQRVTLRCSPRSGDLSVYWYQQSLDQGLQFLIQYYNGEERAKGNILERFSAQQFPDLHSELNLSSLELGDSALYFCASSVTSGEIAGTDTQYFGPGTRLTVL.

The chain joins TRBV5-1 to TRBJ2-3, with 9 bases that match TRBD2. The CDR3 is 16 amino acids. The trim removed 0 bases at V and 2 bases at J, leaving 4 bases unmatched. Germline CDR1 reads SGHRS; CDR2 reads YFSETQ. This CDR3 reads CASSLGAGGPTDTQYF. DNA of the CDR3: TGCGCCAGCAGCTTGGGAGCGGGGGGCCCCACAGATACGCAGTATTTT.

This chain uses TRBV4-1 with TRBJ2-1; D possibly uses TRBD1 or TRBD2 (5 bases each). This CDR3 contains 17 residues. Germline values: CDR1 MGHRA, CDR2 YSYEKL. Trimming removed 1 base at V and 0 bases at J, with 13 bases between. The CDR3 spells CASSQVHAGGSYNEQFF. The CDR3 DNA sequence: TGCGCCAGCAGCCAAGTTCACGCTGGGGGCTCCTACAATGAGCAGTTCTTC.

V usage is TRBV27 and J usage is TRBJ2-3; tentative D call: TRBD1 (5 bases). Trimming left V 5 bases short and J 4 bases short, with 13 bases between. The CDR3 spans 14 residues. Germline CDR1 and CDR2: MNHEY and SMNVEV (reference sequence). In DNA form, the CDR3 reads TGTGCCAGCAGTAAAGTCAGGGATGCAGATACGCAGTATTTT. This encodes CASSKVRDADTQYF.

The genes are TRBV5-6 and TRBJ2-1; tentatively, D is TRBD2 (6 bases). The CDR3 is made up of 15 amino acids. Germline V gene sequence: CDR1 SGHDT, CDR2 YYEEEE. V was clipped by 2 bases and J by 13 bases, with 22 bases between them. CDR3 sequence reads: CASSFDGLRGIYQFF. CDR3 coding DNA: TGTGCCAGCAGCTTCGACGGACTACGGGGGATTTATCAGTTCTTC.

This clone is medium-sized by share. This CDR3 reads CASRPGATGQRYGYTF. The CDR3 DNA reads TGCGCCAGCAGACCGGGGGCGACAGGGCAGCGATATGGCTACACCTTC. The chain joins TRBV5-1 to TRBJ1-2; 7 nucleotides align to TRBD1. CDR3 length equals 16 residues. The germline CDR1 and CDR2 sequences are SGHRS and YFSETQ. Trimming at V came to 5 bases and at J to 5 bases, leaving 15 bases not matched to a gene. The full variable domain, in which reference TRBV5-1 and TRBJ1-2 provide the parts outside the CDR3, is KAGVTQTPRYLIKTRGQQVTLSCSPISGHRSVSWYQQTPGQGLQFLFEYFSETQRNKGNFPGRFSGRQFSNSRSEMNVSTLELGDSALYLCASRPGATGQRYGYTFGSGTRLTVV.

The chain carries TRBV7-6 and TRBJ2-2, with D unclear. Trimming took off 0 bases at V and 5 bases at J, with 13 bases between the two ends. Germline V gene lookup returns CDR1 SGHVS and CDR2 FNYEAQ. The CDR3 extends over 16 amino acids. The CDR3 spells CASSLAPDRPTGELFF. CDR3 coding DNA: TGTGCCAGCAGCTTAGCGCCTGACCGGCCGACCGGGGAGCTGTTTTTT. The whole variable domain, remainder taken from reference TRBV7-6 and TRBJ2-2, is GAGVSQSPRYKVTKRGQDVALRCDPISGHVSLYWYRQALGQGPEFLTYFNYEAQQDKSGLPNDRFSAERPEGSISTLTIQRTEQRDSAMYRCASSLAPDRPTGELFFGEGSRLTVL.

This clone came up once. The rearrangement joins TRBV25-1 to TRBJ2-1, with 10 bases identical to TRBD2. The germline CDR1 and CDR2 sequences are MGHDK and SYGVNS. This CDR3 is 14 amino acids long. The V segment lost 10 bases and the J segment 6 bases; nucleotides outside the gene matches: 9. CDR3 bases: TGTGCCACCACGGCTAGCGGGGGTTCCAATGAGCAGTTCTTC. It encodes CATTASGGSNEQFF. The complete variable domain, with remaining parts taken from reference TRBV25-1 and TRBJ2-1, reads EADIYQTPRYLVIGTGKKITLECSQTMGHDKMYWYQQDPGMELHLIHYSYGVNSTEKGDLSSESTVSRIRTEHFPLTLESARPSHTSQYLCATTASGGSNEQFFGPGTRLTVL.

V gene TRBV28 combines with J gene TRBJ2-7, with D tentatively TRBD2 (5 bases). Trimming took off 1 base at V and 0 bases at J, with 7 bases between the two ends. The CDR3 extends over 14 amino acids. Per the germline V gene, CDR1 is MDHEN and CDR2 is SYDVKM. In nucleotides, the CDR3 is TGTGCCAGCAGTTTATCGGGAAACTCCTACGAGCAGTACTTC. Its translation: CASSLSGNSYEQYF.

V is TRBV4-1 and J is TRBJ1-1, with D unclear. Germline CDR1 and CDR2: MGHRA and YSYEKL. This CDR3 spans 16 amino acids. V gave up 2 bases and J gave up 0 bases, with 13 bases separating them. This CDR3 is CASSQSRSRMNTEAFF. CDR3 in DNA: TGCGCCAGCAGCCAATCACGTTCCCGCATGAACACTGAAGCTTTCTTT.

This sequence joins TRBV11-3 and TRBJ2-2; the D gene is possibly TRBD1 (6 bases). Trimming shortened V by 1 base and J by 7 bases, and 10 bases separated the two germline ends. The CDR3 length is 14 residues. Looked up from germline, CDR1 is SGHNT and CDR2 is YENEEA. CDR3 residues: CASSLVGADGELFF. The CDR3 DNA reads TGTGCCAGCAGCTTAGTGGGGGCGGACGGGGAGCTGTTTTTT.